The rows below give T cell receptor beta chains drawn from one sample of a study of blood T cell repertoires in COVID-19. Clones were sequenced by immunoSEQ multiplex PCR, and TCRdb holds only the in-frame ones, with some missing. This sample has about 58,000 clones, with 90% found just once. What was sequenced was peripheral blood. The source is a man in his sixties with active COVID-19. The CDR3 runs from the conserved cysteine through the conserved F or W. A D gene is named only where the DNA matches it firmly. Clone size is stated in some rows and not others, as once, few, many or a class when expanded.

TRBJ1-2 - - TRBV12-2 TGTGCAAGTCGCTTAGAAAGGACAGGGTTCGGGCACTATGGCTACACCTTC CASRLERTGFGHYGYTF
TRBJ2-4 - - TRBV2 TGTGCCAGCAGCAGGACAGAGGCCAAAAACATTCAGTACTTC CASSRTEAKNIQYF
TRBJ2-1 - TRBD2 TRBV24-1 TGTGCCACCAGTGACCCCCGGACTAGCACCAACAATGAGCAGTTCTTC CATSDPRTSTNNEQFF
TRBJ1-2 - - TRBV6-5 TGTGCCAGCAGTCCCGGACATGGCTATGGCTACACCTTC CASSPGHGYGYTF
TRBJ2-3 - TRBD1 TRBV4-2 TGTGCCAGCAGTCTCCCAGGACAGGGAACAGATACGCAGTATTTT CASSLPGQGTDTQYF
TRBJ2-5 - TRBD2 TRBV5-5 TGTGCCAGCAGCCCAGGACTAGCGGGGAGGGAGACCCAGTACTTC CASSPGLAGRETQYF
TRBJ1-1 - - TRBV12-3/TRBV12-4 TGTGCCAGCAGTTTAGGCACAGGCGCTGAAGCTTTCTTT CASSLGTGAEAFF
TRBJ2-7 - - TRBV10-3 TGTGCCATCAGTGTTAGCGGAGATCCCTACGAGCAGTACTTC CAISVSGDPYEQYF
TRBJ2-2 - - TRBV2 TGTGCCAGCGGAGGGAACACCGAGGAGCTGTTTTTT CASGGNTEELFF
TRBJ2-1 - - TRBV14 TGTGCCAGCAGCCAATTCGCGGGCGGGGTCAGGGATGAGCAGTTCTTC CASSQFAGGVRDEQFF
TRBJ1-3 - - TRBV5-1 TGCGCCAGTAAGGACAGCCTCTCTGGAAACACCATATATTTT CASKDSLSGNTIYF
TRBJ1-2 - - TRBV7-8 TGTGCCAGCAGCTTAGGGGTGGCCAACAGGGAGGGCTACACCTTC CASSLGVANREGYTF
TRBJ1-2 few - TRBV19 TGTGCCAGTAGTATTGTCGCGTTTGAGGGCTACACCTTC CASSIVAFEGYTF
TRBJ2-2 - TRBD2 TRBV7-3 TGTGCCAGCAGCGTTATCGCGGGGGGATACACCGGGGAGCTGTTTTTT CASSVIAGGYTGELFF
TRBJ1-2 - TRBD1 TRBV6-5 TGTGCCAGCAGTTACTCGATTGGGGACAGGGGCGGTGGCTACACCTTC CASSYSIGDRGGGYTF
TRBJ1-2 - - TRBV28 TGTGCCAGCAGTGGAACAGGGAAGGGCTACACCTTC CASSGTGKGYTF
TRBJ1-3 - - TRBV5-5 TGTGCCAGCAGCCTAGTCCCCGACAGCTCTGGAAACACCATATATTTT CASSLVPDSSGNTIYF
TRBJ1-2 - - TRBV9 TGTGCCAGCAGCGTAGATGACAGAGTCTATGGCTACACCTTC CASSVDDRVYGYTF
TRBJ2-3 - - TRBV5-1 TGCGCCAGCAGCTTGGTCAAGCGGGCCACAGATACGCAGTATTTT CASSLVKRATDTQYF
TRBJ2-2 - TRBD1 TRBV3-1/TRBV3-2 TGTGCCAGCAGCCAACCGACAGGGGGCTACACCGGGGAGCTGTTTTTT CASSQPTGGYTGELFF
TRBJ2-1 - - TRBV5-1 TGCGCCAGCAGCTTGGGGGATCCTAGCGTCAATGAGCAGTTCTTC CASSLGDPSVNEQFF
TRBJ2-2 - - TRBV30 TGTGCCTGGAGTGTAAGGCCCCCCGGGACATCGAACACCGGGGAGCTGTTTTTT CAWSVRPPGTSNTGELFF
TRBJ2-1 - - TRBV5-1 TGCGCCAGCAGCCCGTCCGGGACAAGGGGGTACAATGAGCAGTTCTTC CASSPSGTRGYNEQFF
TRBJ2-3 - - TRBV5-1 TGCGCCAGCAGCTTGGGGGGCCACAGCACAGATACGCAGTATTTT CASSLGGHSTDTQYF
TRBJ2-3 - - TRBV9 TGTGCCAGCAGCGTAGGCAGGGCTAGCACAGATACGCAGTATTTT CASSVGRASTDTQYF
TRBJ2-7 - TRBD2 TRBV11-1 TGTGCCAGCAGCGCTGGCGGGAGCTCCTACGAGCAGTACTTC CASSAGGSSYEQYF
TRBJ1-5 - TRBD1 TRBV4-1 TGCGCCAGCAGCCGCCTACAGGGGGCAGGGCAGCCCCAGCATTTT CASSRLQGAGQPQHF
TRBJ1-4 - TRBD1 TRBV28 TGTGCCAGCAGTCGACAGGGTTGGAACGAAAAACTGTTTTTT CASSRQGWNEKLFF
TRBJ1-2 - - TRBV25-1 TGTGCCAGCAGTGAAGTGCGGGGTGGCGGCTACACCTTC CASSEVRGGGYTF
TRBJ1-5 once - TRBV3-1/TRBV3-2 TGTGCCAGCAGCCAAGCAGGCCTAGGACTGACCTCCGGGGCCCAGCATTTT CASSQAGLGLTSGAQHF
TRBJ2-3 - - TRBV27 TGTGCCAGCCGGGGAAAACACCTCACAGATACGCAGTATTTT CASRGKHLTDTQYF
TRBJ2-7 - - TRBV4-3 TGCGCCAGCAGCCAGGCTGACGGGACCTACGAGCAGTACTTC CASSQADGTYEQYF
TRBJ2-3 - TRBD2 TRBV28 TGTGCCAGCAGTTTTGCGGGAGGGATGGGGAACACAGATACGCAGTATTTT CASSFAGGMGNTDTQYF
TRBJ1-5 - - TRBV7-2 TGTGCCAGCAGCCTACGCCGGGGGGATAGCAATCAGCCCCAGCATTTT CASSLRRGDSNQPQHF
TRBJ1-2 - - TRBV5-1 TGCGCCAGCAGCTTGCTAGGGGCGCGGGGCTACACCTTC CASSLLGARGYTF
TRBJ1-2 - - TRBV7-8 TGTGCCAGCAGCTTAACAGCCTATGGCTACACCTTC CASSLTAYGYTF
TRBJ2-1 - TRBD2 TRBV7-2 TGTGCCAGCAGTCGGGACTACTCCTACAATGAGCAGTTCTTC CASSRDYSYNEQFF
TRBJ2-1 - - TRBV7-8 TGTGCCAGCAGCTTACTAGATCGGGACAATGAGCAGTTCTTC CASSLLDRDNEQFF
TRBJ1-5 - - TRBV6-5 TGTGCCACATCCCCGAGAGAGAGTCAGCCCCAGCATTTT CATSPRESQPQHF
TRBJ2-1 - - TRBV7-2 TGTGCCAGCAGCCCCGGGGTTTCCGAGCAGTTCTTC CASSPGVSEQFF
TRBJ2-5 once - TRBV10-3 TGTGCCATCAGTCCGAGATATGAAGAGACCCAGTACTTC CAISPRYEETQYF
TRBJ1-5 - TRBD1 TRBV27 TGTGCCAGCTTCCTCATCGGGGGACAGGGGGAACCTCAGCCCCAGCATTTT CASFLIGGQGEPQPQHF
TRBJ1-4 once - TRBV2 TGTGCCAGCAGTGATACGGGGTTTGCTAATGAAAAACTGTTTTTT CASSDTGFANEKLFF
TRBJ2-3 - - TRBV15 TGTGCCACCAGCAGCGGGATCACAGATACGCAGTATTTT CATSSGITDTQYF
TRBJ2-1 - TRBD1 TRBV12-5 TGTGCTAGTGGTTTGGGACAGGGGGTTGACAATGAGCAGTTCTTC CASGLGQGVDNEQFF
TRBJ2-3 - TRBD2 TRBV30 TGTGCACGTGGACGAGGTCTAGCGGGGGTTAGCACAGATACGCAGTATTTT CARGRGLAGVSTDTQYF
TRBJ2-1 - - TRBV7-2 TGTGCCAGCAGCAGTTGGAGCGAGACTGAGCAGTTCTTC CASSSWSETEQFF
TRBJ2-1 - TRBD2 TRBV19 TGTGCCAGTAGTACCCGGGACTATTACAATGAGCAGTTCTTC CASSTRDYYNEQFF
TRBJ1-1 - TRBD1 TRBV10-3 TGTGCCATCTGGGGTGGTGGGGCAGGGGGCCAGGGCACTGAAGCTTTCTTT CAIWGGGAGGQGTEAFF
TRBJ2-3 - TRBD2 TRBV9 TGTGCCAGCAGCGGTTGGGGACTAGCGGTTGATACGCAGTATTTT CASSGWGLAVDTQYF
TRBJ2-1 - TRBD2 TRBV6-5 TGTGCCAGCAGTCTGGGACTAGCGGGCGATGAGCAGTTCTTC CASSLGLAGDEQFF
TRBJ2-7 - TRBD1 TRBV6-5 TGTGCCAGCAGTCAGGGGACAGATTGGAGATACGAGCAGTACTTC CASSQGTDWRYEQYF